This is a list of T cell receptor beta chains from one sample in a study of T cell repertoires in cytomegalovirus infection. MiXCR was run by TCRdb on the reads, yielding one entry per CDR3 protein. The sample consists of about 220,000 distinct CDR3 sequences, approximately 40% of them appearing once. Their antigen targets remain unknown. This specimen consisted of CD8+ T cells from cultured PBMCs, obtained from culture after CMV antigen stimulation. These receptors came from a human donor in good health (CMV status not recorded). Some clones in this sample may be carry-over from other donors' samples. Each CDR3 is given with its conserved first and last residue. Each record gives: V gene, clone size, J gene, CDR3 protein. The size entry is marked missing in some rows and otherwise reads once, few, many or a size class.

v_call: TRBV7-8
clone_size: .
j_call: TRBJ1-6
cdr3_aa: CASSFWGRPPHF

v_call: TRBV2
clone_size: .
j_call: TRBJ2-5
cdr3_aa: CASPGGKETQYF

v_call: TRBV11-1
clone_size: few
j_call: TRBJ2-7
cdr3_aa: CASSTVSGGTDEQYF

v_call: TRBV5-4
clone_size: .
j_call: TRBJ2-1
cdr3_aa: CASSTGQQDSLYNEQFF

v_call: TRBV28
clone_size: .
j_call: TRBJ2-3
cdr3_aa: CASSRIAGVSTDTQYF

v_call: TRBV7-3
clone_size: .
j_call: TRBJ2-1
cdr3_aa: CASSSSGQRNEQFF

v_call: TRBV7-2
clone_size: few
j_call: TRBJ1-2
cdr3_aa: CASSLLPSNYGYTF

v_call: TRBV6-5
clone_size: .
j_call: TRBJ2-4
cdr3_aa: CASSLTGQNLKNIQYF

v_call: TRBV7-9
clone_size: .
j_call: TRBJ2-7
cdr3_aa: CASSSGLAGAAHAYEQYF

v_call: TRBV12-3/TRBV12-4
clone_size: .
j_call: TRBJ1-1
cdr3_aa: CASSSREGAENTEAFF